Below, 21 T cell receptor beta chains from the same sample are listed, as sequenced in a study of blood T cells in healthy people across ages. A J-beta primer mix and a sample-barcoded 5' primer were used in a second PCR of about 7 to 11 cycles. MiXCR was run by TCRdb on the 5' RACE reads, yielding one entry per CDR3 protein. The table has about 1.6 million distinct CDR3 sequences, roughly a third seen once; the top ten hold about 11%. Source material: blood. The receptors shown here come from a woman aged 30 to 39 in good health.

The V call is TRBV20-1, the J call TRBJ1-2, with TRBD1 identical over 9 bases. Per the germline V gene, CDR1 is DFQATT and CDR2 is SNEGSKA (reference sequence). V shed 3 bases and J 5 bases; nucleotides not matched to a gene: 4. The CDR3 runs 13 residues. The CDR3 sequence is CSASKDRGYGYTF. DNA of the CDR3: TGCAGTGCTAGCAAGGACAGGGGATATGGCTACACCTTC.

This clonotype occurred a few times. An end of the junction does not agree with germline; a read error may underlie this. The rearrangement joins TRBV7-9 to TRBJ2-1, with D tentatively TRBD1 (6 bases). The CDR3 contains 17 residues. CDR1 is SEHNR, CDR2 FQNEAQ, per germline (reference sequence). The CDR3, as DNA: TGTGCCAGCAGCGAACTCGGACAGACGAGCTCCTGCAATGAGCAGTTCTTC. This codes for CASSELGQTSSCNEQFF. Combining the CDR3 with reference TRBV7-9 and TRBJ2-1 gives the whole variable domain DTGVSQNPRHKITKRGQNVTFRCDPISEHNRLYWYRQTLGQGPEFLTYFQNEAQLEKSRLLSDRFSAERPKGSFSTLEIQRTEQGDSAMYLCASSELGQTSSCNEQFFGPGTRLTVL.

The rearrangement links TRBV28 to TRBJ2-3, with 9 bases matching TRBD2. The CDR3 has 14 residues. With V trimmed by 6 bases and J by 11 bases, 12 bases remained unmatched. Germline V gene lookup returns CDR1 MDHEN and CDR2 SYDVKM. This CDR3 is CASSQVAGVQRQYF. In nucleotides, the CDR3 is TGTGCCAGCAGCCAGGTAGCGGGAGTGCAAAGGCAGTATTTT.

Of note for this clonotype: A read error may produce the germline difference seen at one junction end. The chain links TRBV11-2 to TRBJ2-5; possibly TRBD2 for D (7 bases). The CDR3 covers 15 residues. Germline CDR1 reads SGHAT; CDR2 reads FQNNGV. As DNA, the CDR3 is TGCGCCAGCACCCTCCGGGCGGGGGCGGGAGAGACCCAGTACTTC. Amino acids: CASTLRAGAGETQYF.

This chain joins TRBV4-1 and TRBJ1-2, with 9 nucleotides matching TRBD1. The CDR3 spans 15 residues. V trimming: 0 bases; J trimming: 10 bases; junction bases outside the gene matches: 9. CDR1 and CDR2 from the germline V gene are MGHRA and YSYEKL. The DNA for the CDR3 is TGCGCCAGCAGCCAAGAGCTACGGACAGGGGATGACTACACCTTC. Translation gives CASSQELRTGDDYTF.

The chain carries TRBV5-1 and TRBJ2-7; D possibly corresponds to TRBD2 (5 bases). Germline V lookup: CDR1 SGHRS, CDR2 YFSETQ. The CDR3 runs to 15 residues. Trimming took 6 bases from V and 0 from J, leaving 16 bases between them. CDR3 in amino acids: CASNPSPGSSYEQYF. In nucleotides, the CDR3 is TGCGCCAGCAACCCGTCGCCGGGGAGCTCCTACGAGCAGTACTTC.

This clonotype has a handful of counts. The chain uses TRBV27 and TRBJ2-1, with 7 bases aligning to TRBD2. Looked up from germline, CDR1 is MNHEY and CDR2 is SMNVEV (reference sequence). There are 20 residues in the CDR3. J was trimmed by 4 bases and V by 0 bases; bases with no gene match: 18. CDR3 in amino acids: CASSLSYSLGGGSRYNEQFF. In DNA, the CDR3 is TGTGCCAGCAGTTTATCCTACAGTTTAGGTGGCGGGAGCAGGTACAATGAGCAGTTCTTC.

This clonotype turned up a few times. This chain joins TRBV20-1 and TRBJ2-7; 8 bases are shared with TRBD1. This CDR3 spans 17 amino acids. With 1 base clipped from V and 0 bases from J, the junction kept 11 bases outside the gene matches. CDR1 is DFQATT and CDR2 is SNEGSKA in the germline V gene (reference sequence). DNA for the CDR3: TGCAGTGCTAGAGGGGGTCCAGGACAGGGCATCTCCTACGAGCAGTACTTC. Protein product: CSARGGPGQGISYEQYF.

The sample holds a few counts of this clonotype. The V and J genes are TRBV28 and TRBJ2-7; D remains unclear. The V end lost 3 bases, the J end lost 4 bases, and 7 bases lay between the germline ends. The CDR3 spans 12 residues. The germline V gene has CDR1 MDHEN and CDR2 SYDVKM. CDR3 region: CASSLIQYEQYF. CDR3 coding DNA: TGTGCCAGCAGTTTGATTCAGTACGAGCAGTACTTC.

The rearrangement joins TRBV6-2 or TRBV6-3 to TRBJ2-7, with 7 bases that match TRBD1. Germline trimming cut 6 bases from V and 1 base from J; bases unmatched to any gene: 12. The CDR3 is made up of 16 amino acids. Germline V gene sequence: CDR1 MNHEY, CDR2 SVGEGT. CDR3 nucleotides: TGTGCCAGCAGAGCCGGGACAGTGGGGCTATCCTACGAGCAGTACTTC. Translation: CASRAGTVGLSYEQYF.

This clonotype was counted many times. The chain recombines TRBV3-1 with TRBJ1-2, with D possibly TRBD1 on 5 matching bases. V was cut by 4 bases and J by 3 bases, with 9 bases left in between. This CDR3 is built from 13 residues. Per the germline V gene, CDR1 is LGHDT and CDR2 is YNNKEL (reference sequence). In DNA form, the CDR3 reads TGTGCCAGCAGCCCGCAGGGCTACTATGGCTACACCTTC. Translating it yields CASSPQGYYGYTF.

The chain joins TRBV25-1 to TRBJ2-2, with 7 bases identical to TRBD2. The germline gives CDR1 MGHDK, CDR2 SYGVNS. J gave up 6 bases and V 5 bases, and 12 bases lay outside the gene matches. CDR3 length: 16 residues. The CDR3 region is CASSFWEGPKSGELFF. The CDR3 coding sequence is TGTGCCAGCAGTTTCTGGGAGGGCCCAAAGTCCGGGGAGCTGTTTTTT.

The chain carries TRBV30 and TRBJ1-4; D gene unclear. The germline V gene has CDR1 GTSNPN and CDR2 SVGIG (reference sequence). Trimming cost V 1 base and J 10 bases, with 13 bases left between them. The CDR3 covers 13 residues. CDR3 region: CAWSGEGMGKLFF. In nucleotides, the CDR3 is TGTGCCTGGAGTGGGGAAGGAATGGGAAAACTGTTTTTT.

CDR3 DNA: TGTGCCAGCAGTTCCTACAGGGTACCATCCTACGAGCAGTACTTC. This translates into CASSSYRVPSYEQYF. V gene TRBV27 combines with J gene TRBJ2-7; weak D call: TRBD1 (6 bases). Germline CDR1 is MNHEY and CDR2 is SMNVEV (reference sequence). The CDR3 sequence is 15 residues long. V lost 4 bases and J 1 base, leaving 14 bases between the germline ends.

This clonotype was seen a few times. The V call is TRBV12-3 or TRBV12-4, the J call TRBJ2-1; D perhaps matches TRBD2 (6 bases). The V end lost 7 bases, the J end lost 3 bases, and 13 bases lay between the germline ends. The CDR3 contains 14 residues. CDR3 in DNA: TGTGCCAGCACCTTCGGGGGAGTCTACAATGAGCAGTTCTTC. This sequence encodes CASTFGGVYNEQFF.

The chain joins TRBV15 to TRBJ1-1; no firm D call. Germline CDR1 LNHNV, CDR2 YYDKDF (reference sequence). Trimming took 0 bases from V and 6 from J, leaving 11 bases between them. The CDR3 consists of 14 residues. DNA for the CDR3: TGTGCCACCAGCAGAGAAGGTTGGGCCCCTGAAGCTTTCTTT. Encoded protein: CATSREGWAPEAFF.

The chain joins TRBV9 to TRBJ2-6; TRBD2 is a possible D gene (5 bases). This CDR3 contains 15 residues. Per germline, CDR1 SGDLS and CDR2 YYNGEE. The V end was cut by 4 bases, the J end by 4 bases, with 12 bases between. CDR3: CASSPMAGGANVLTF. The CDR3 DNA sequence: TGTGCCAGCAGCCCCATGGCGGGCGGGGCCAACGTCCTGACTTTC.

This chain uses TRBV7-9 with TRBJ2-1; D is possibly TRBD1 or TRBD2 (6 bases each). V lost 0 bases and J lost 1, with 13 bases in between. Germline V gene sequence: CDR1 SEHNR, CDR2 FQNEAQ (reference sequence). The CDR3 has 17 amino acids. The CDR3: CASSLAVGGLSYNEQFF. CDR3 nucleotide sequence: TGTGCCAGCAGCTTAGCGGTGGGGGGCTTGTCCTACAATGAGCAGTTCTTC.

As for this clonotype: A much larger clone is a single base away; this may be a read error. The V and J genes are TRBV29-1 and TRBJ2-1; D call uncertain. The V and J ends lost 3 bases and 0 bases respectively, with 18 bases between them. There are 17 residues in the CDR3. CDR1 is SQVTM and CDR2 is ANQGSEA in the germline V gene. This CDR3 is CSVEPAAIRSSYNEQFF. The CDR3 DNA is TGCAGCGTTGAGCCGGCTGCGATTCGCAGCTCCTACAATGAGCAGTTCTTC.

The chain uses TRBV11-3 and TRBJ1-1; TRBD1 matches at 7 bases. V trimming: 8 bases; J trimming: 5 bases; junction bases outside the gene matches: 14. From germline, CDR1 is SGHNT and CDR2 YENEEA. This CDR3 has 15 residues. The CDR3 nucleotides are TGTGCCAGCCAACGGTCCGGGACAGAGTTGACTGAAGCTTTCTTT. Residues: CASQRSGTELTEAFF.

The rearrangement uses TRBV11-2 and TRBJ2-3; 11 bases are shared with TRBD2. The CDR3 totals 15 residues. The germline V gene encodes CDR1 SGHAT and CDR2 FQNNGV. V shed 6 bases, J shed 3 bases, and the junction held 5 bases outside the gene matches. The DNA of the CDR3 is TGTGCCAGCAGATATAGCGGGGGGGCTACAGATACGCAGTATTTT. Amino acids: CASRYSGGATDTQYF. Complete variable domain (other parts from reference TRBV11-2 and TRBJ2-3): EAGVAQSPRYKIIEKRQSVAFWCNPISGHATLYWYQQILGQGPKLLIQFQNNGVVDDSQLPKDRFSAERLKGVDSTLKIQPAKLEDSAVYLCASRYSGGATDTQYFGPGTRLTVL.